This T cell receptor beta chain was captured in a study of blood T cell repertoires in COVID-19. Libraries were prepared by immunoSEQ multiplex PCR; TCRdb keeps only in-frame clonotypes and omits some of them. The sample lists roughly 190,000 clones; around 90% were seen once. The V gene's germline CDR1 is SGHNT and CDR2 YYREEE (reference sequence). The CDR3 spans 14 residues. With 1 base removed from V and 5 bases from J, the gap between germline ends came to 9 bases. This chain uses TRBV5-4 with TRBJ1-4, with D possibly TRBD1 on 5 matching bases. The sample was PBMCs or T cells enriched from blood (not recorded which). The TCR sequence derives from a woman in her thirties who had recovered from COVID-19. CDR3 sequence (DNA): TGTGCCAGCAGCTTGACAGGTCGCAATGAAAAACTGTTTTTT. Amino acids: CASSLTGRNEKLFF.